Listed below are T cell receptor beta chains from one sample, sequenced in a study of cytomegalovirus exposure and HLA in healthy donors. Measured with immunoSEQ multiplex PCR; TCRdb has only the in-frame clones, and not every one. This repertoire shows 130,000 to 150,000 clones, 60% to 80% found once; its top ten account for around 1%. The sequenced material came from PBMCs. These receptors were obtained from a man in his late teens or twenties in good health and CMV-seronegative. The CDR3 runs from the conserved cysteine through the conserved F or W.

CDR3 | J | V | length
CASSTRGPEAFF | TRBJ1-1 | TRBV19 | 12
CASSLSGSNEKLFF | TRBJ1-4 | TRBV6-6 | 14
CASGLVGGGFSNQPQHF | TRBJ1-5 | TRBV12-5 | 17
CASSQDSGGAGELFF | TRBJ2-2 | TRBV4-2 | 15
CASSFGTFSYEQYF | TRBJ2-7 | TRBV5-1 | 14
CATSPLGQAFSGANVLTF | TRBJ2-6 | TRBV15 | 18
CASSEGGGANYGYTF | TRBJ1-2 | TRBV6-1 | 15
CASSETGIYSNQPQHF | TRBJ1-5 | TRBV2 | 16
CASSSQETQYF | TRBJ2-5 | TRBV7-9 | 11
CASSVPGQVYGYTF | TRBJ1-2 | TRBV6-5 | 14
CATSSAGVTGELFF | TRBJ2-2 | TRBV15 | 14
CASTHGGLYGYTF | TRBJ1-2 | TRBV7-9 | 13
CASSGQGIAKNIQYF | TRBJ2-4 | TRBV19 | 15
CASSLRSTYNEQFF | TRBJ2-1 | TRBV27 | 14
CASSPDRGMGYTF | TRBJ1-2 | TRBV11-1 | 13
CASSFVDRFKWPTYNEQFF | TRBJ2-1 | TRBV5-1 | 19
CASSPPGTGRDTEAFF | TRBJ1-1 | TRBV18 | 16
CASSVGQDRSYNSPLHF | TRBJ1-6 | TRBV9 | 17
CASSLGGVGFYEQYF | TRBJ2-7 | TRBV27 | 15
CASSPDLTNEKLFF | TRBJ1-4 | TRBV5-8 | 14
CASSARTEGETQYF | TRBJ2-5 | TRBV7-9 | 14
CASSPRSGGSHEQYF | TRBJ2-7 | TRBV18 | 15